The rows below give T cell receptor beta chains drawn from one sample of a study of CD8 T cells in ankylosing spondylitis. TCRdb reanalysed the 5' RACE reads using MiXCR and keeps one entry per CDR3 protein. This repertoire shows around 220,000 distinct CDR3 sequences, 18% found once; its top ten account for approximately 46%. Sequenced input: blood, either unsorted or a sorted T cell fraction (not recorded which). The receptors were sampled from a male donor with ankylosing spondylitis. The CDR3 runs from the conserved cysteine through the conserved F or W. The D gene is left open where the match is weak. Rows give clone size only sometimes, using once, few, many, or a class for an expanded clone.

size: few; J: TRBJ2-7; V: TRBV27; D: TRBD2; CDR3: CASSLSAGGPYEQYF; DNA: TGTGCCAGCAGTTTATCGGCGGGAGGGCCCTACGAGCAGTACTTC
size: few; J: TRBJ2-2; V: TRBV9; D: TRBD2; CDR3: CASSETSGGYGTGELFF; DNA: TGTGCCAGCAGCGAGACTAGCGGGGGATATGGCACCGGGGAGCTGTTTTTT
size: .; J: TRBJ2-1; V: TRBV7-8; D: .; CDR3: CASSNLGEQFF; DNA: TGTGCCAGCAGCAACCTAGGCGAGCAGTTCTTC
size: .; J: TRBJ2-1; V: TRBV7-9; D: .; CDR3: CASSLAAGEGEQFF; DNA: TGTGCCAGCAGCTTAGCTGCTGGAGAGGGGGAGCAGTTCTTC
size: .; J: TRBJ1-6; V: TRBV20-1; D: TRBD1; CDR3: CSARNTGGLGDSPLHF; DNA: TGCAGTGCTAGAAATACAGGGGGCCTGGGGGATTCACCCCTCCACTTT
size: .; J: TRBJ2-7; V: TRBV12-3/TRBV12-4; D: .; CDR3: CASSLGPPPPYEQYF; DNA: TGTGCCAGCAGTTTAGGACCTCCGCCGCCCTACGAGCAGTACTTC
size: few; J: TRBJ2-1; V: TRBV4-3; D: .; CDR3: CASSPRNMDEQFF; DNA: TGCGCCAGCAGCCCTCGGAATATGGATGAGCAGTTCTTC
size: many; J: TRBJ1-1; V: TRBV7-8; D: .; CDR3: CASSLQAGSTEAFF; DNA: TGTGCCAGCAGCTTACAGGCAGGTAGCACTGAAGCTTTCTTT
size: few; J: TRBJ2-7; V: TRBV2; D: .; CDR3: CASSPTRIYEQYF; DNA: TGTGCCAGCAGCCCGACACGGATCTACGAGCAGTACTTC
size: .; J: TRBJ1-1; V: TRBV5-1; D: .; CDR3: CASSLVTGHNTEAFF; DNA: TGCGCCAGCAGCTTGGTTACAGGGCATAACACTGAAGCTTTCTTT
size: few; J: TRBJ1-2; V: TRBV27; D: .; CDR3: CASSTTLLGGQGYGYTF; DNA: TGTGCCAGCAGCACAACCCTCTTGGGGGGGCAGGGCTATGGCTACACCTTC
size: few; J: TRBJ2-1; V: TRBV4-3; D: .; CDR3: CASSQDRLGLKQFF; DNA: TGCGCCAGCAGCCAAGACCGTTTGGGACTCAAGCAGTTCTTC
size: few; J: TRBJ2-5; V: TRBV24-1; D: .; CDR3: CATSDGVNQGSWETQYF; DNA: TGTGCCACCAGTGACGGGGTCAATCAGGGGTCGTGGGAGACCCAGTACTTC
size: few; J: TRBJ2-7; V: TRBV6-5; D: .; CDR3: CASSYRQLPFYEQYF; DNA: TGTGCCAGCAGTTACAGACAGCTACCTTTCTACGAGCAGTACTTC
size: .; J: TRBJ2-1; V: TRBV2; D: .; CDR3: CASWGLTNNEQFF; DNA: TGTGCCAGCTGGGGACTCACAAACAATGAGCAGTTCTTC
size: many; J: TRBJ2-7; V: TRBV20-1; D: .; CDR3: CSARGFLPYEQYF; DNA: TGCAGTGCTAGAGGCTTCCTCCCCTACGAGCAGTACTTC
size: .; J: TRBJ2-1; V: TRBV14; D: .; CDR3: CASSWTGRPYNEQFF; DNA: TGTGCCAGCAGCTGGACGGGTCGTCCCTACAATGAGCAGTTCTTC
size: .; J: TRBJ2-7; V: TRBV7-9; D: TRBD1; CDR3: CASSINPGQPDYEQYF; DNA: TGTGCCAGCAGCATCAATCCGGGACAGCCAGACTACGAGCAGTACTTC
size: .; J: TRBJ2-2; V: TRBV20-1; D: .; CDR3: CSAREDATGELFF; DNA: TGCAGTGCTCGCGAAGATGCGACCGGGGAGCTGTTTTTT
size: few; J: TRBJ1-6; V: TRBV3-1; D: .; CDR3: CASSQDRRSYNSPLHF; DNA: TGTGCCAGCAGCCAGGACAGACGCTCCTATAATTCACCCCTCCACTTT
size: .; J: TRBJ1-3; V: TRBV7-2; D: .; CDR3: CASSWGSGNTIYF; DNA: TGTGCCAGCAGCTGGGGGTCTGGAAACACCATATATTTT
size: .; J: TRBJ1-6; V: TRBV7-3; D: TRBD1; CDR3: CASSSGTGGSSPLHF; DNA: TGTGCCAGCAGCTCGGGGACAGGGGGCAGCTCACCCCTCCACTTT
size: few; J: TRBJ2-5; V: TRBV5-1; D: .; CDR3: CASYEDYQETQYF; DNA: TGCGCCAGCTACGAGGATTACCAAGAGACCCAGTACTTC
size: .; J: TRBJ1-1; V: TRBV27; D: TRBD1; CDR3: CASGTGPYTEAFF; DNA: TGTGCCAGCGGGACAGGGCCCTACACTGAAGCTTTCTTT
size: .; J: TRBJ2-1; V: TRBV7-9; D: TRBD2; CDR3: CASSQPLAGGGNEQFF; DNA: TGTGCCAGCAGCCAACCCCTAGCGGGCGGTGGCAATGAGCAGTTCTTC
size: .; J: TRBJ2-5; V: TRBV14; D: .; CDR3: CASSPHGQETQYF; DNA: TGTGCCAGCAGCCCGCACGGACAAGAGACCCAGTACTTC
size: .; J: TRBJ2-2; V: TRBV10-3; D: .; CDR3: CAISSSPGELFF; DNA: TGTGCCATCAGTAGTTCCCCCGGGGAGCTGTTTTTT
size: .; J: TRBJ2-5; V: TRBV4-1; D: .; CDR3: CASSHDQETQYF; DNA: TGCGCCAGCAGCCACGATCAAGAGACCCAGTACTTC
size: few; J: TRBJ1-2; V: TRBV9; D: .; CDR3: CASSAGAGGDYGYTF; DNA: TGTGCCAGCAGCGCCGGGGCCGGGGGAGACTATGGCTACACCTTC
size: few; J: TRBJ2-2; V: TRBV28; D: TRBD2; CDR3: CASRQGGGGRAAGELFF; DNA: TGTGCCAGCAGACAAGGGGGCGGCGGGAGGGCAGCCGGGGAGCTGTTTTTT
size: few; J: TRBJ2-1; V: TRBV7-9; D: TRBD2; CDR3: CASSFWGGEQFF; DNA: TGTGCCAGCAGCTTTTGGGGGGGTGAGCAGTTCTTC
size: many; J: TRBJ2-7; V: TRBV4-3; D: .; CDR3: CASSQGGLDEQYF; DNA: TGCGCCAGCAGCCAAGGGGGCCTCGATGAGCAGTACTTC
size: few; J: TRBJ1-3; V: TRBV10-3; D: .; CDR3: CAISDPSGESSGNTIYF; DNA: TGTGCCATCAGTGACCCGTCAGGCGAGAGCTCTGGAAACACCATATATTTT
size: .; J: TRBJ2-5; V: TRBV12-3/TRBV12-4; D: .; CDR3: CASSSLPKETQYF; DNA: TGTGCCAGCAGCAGCCTACCTAAAGAGACCCAGTACTTC
size: .; J: TRBJ2-7; V: TRBV9; D: TRBD1; CDR3: CASSVAGTGSDEQYF; DNA: TGTGCCAGCAGCGTAGCCGGGACAGGATCGGACGAGCAGTACTTC
size: .; J: TRBJ2-3; V: TRBV27; D: .; CDR3: CASSLGSDTDTQYF; DNA: TGTGCCAGCAGTTTAGGCTCGGACACAGATACGCAGTATTTT
size: few; J: TRBJ2-3; V: TRBV9; D: TRBD2; CDR3: CASSVGLAGEKTDTQYF; DNA: TGTGCCAGCAGCGTGGGACTAGCGGGAGAGAAGACAGATACGCAGTATTTT
size: few; J: TRBJ2-7; V: TRBV20-1; D: .; CDR3: CSARDPQDPPYEQYF; DNA: TGCAGTGCTAGAGACCCACAGGACCCCCCGTACGAGCAGTACTTC
size: .; J: TRBJ2-1; V: TRBV10-3; D: TRBD2; CDR3: CAISDRWTSGNNEQFF; DNA: TGTGCCATCAGTGATCGTTGGACTAGCGGAAACAATGAGCAGTTCTTC
size: few; J: TRBJ2-3; V: TRBV12-3/TRBV12-4; D: TRBD2; CDR3: CASTERGGADTQYF; DNA: TGTGCCAGCACCGAGCGGGGGGGCGCAGATACGCAGTATTTT
size: few; J: TRBJ2-7; V: TRBV12-3/TRBV12-4; D: .; CDR3: CASSLVDSMGYEQYF; DNA: TGTGCCAGCAGTCTAGTAGACAGTATGGGGTACGAGCAGTACTTC
size: .; J: TRBJ2-7; V: TRBV27; D: .; CDR3: CASSFSANSYEQYF; DNA: TGTGCCAGCAGTTTTTCGGCAAACTCCTACGAGCAGTACTTC
size: few; J: TRBJ2-2; V: TRBV20-1; D: TRBD2; CDR3: CSARDLGGGNTGELFF; DNA: TGCAGTGCTAGAGATCTGGGCGGGGGAAACACCGGGGAGCTGTTTTTT
size: .; J: TRBJ2-1; V: TRBV9; D: TRBD2; CDR3: CASSGGLDPYNEQFF; DNA: TGTGCCAGCAGCGGCGGACTAGACCCCTACAATGAGCAGTTCTTC
size: .; J: TRBJ2-1; V: TRBV5-6; D: TRBD1; CDR3: CASSTGGSPYNEQFF; DNA: TGTGCCAGCAGCACAGGGGGCTCGCCCTACAATGAGCAGTTCTTC
size: few; J: TRBJ2-3; V: TRBV19; D: .; CDR3: CASSIEGDRLTDTQYF; DNA: TGTGCCAGTAGTATAGAGGGAGACAGGCTCACAGATACGCAGTATTTT
size: few; J: TRBJ1-1; V: TRBV2; D: .; CDR3: CASRPSVWEAFF; DNA: TGTGCCAGCAGGCCCTCAGTATGGGAAGCTTTCTTT
size: .; J: TRBJ2-1; V: TRBV6-5; D: TRBD1; CDR3: CASSLTGQGLNEQFF; DNA: TGTGCCAGCAGTTTAACGGGACAGGGCCTCAATGAGCAGTTCTTC
size: .; J: TRBJ1-2; V: TRBV19; D: .; CDR3: CASSIDDSPNYGYTF; DNA: TGTGCCAGTAGTATAGATGATTCCCCTAACTATGGCTACACCTTC
size: .; J: TRBJ2-2; V: TRBV6-5; D: .; CDR3: CASSYPDSGSGELFF; DNA: TGTGCCAGCAGTTACCCGGACAGCGGGTCCGGGGAGCTGTTTTTT
size: .; J: TRBJ2-2; V: TRBV20-1; D: TRBD2; CDR3: CSARDIGNSGRGLSGELFF; DNA: TGCAGTGCTAGAGATATCGGGAATAGCGGGAGGGGATTATCCGGGGAGCTGTTTTTT
size: many; J: TRBJ2-1; V: TRBV27; D: .; CDR3: CASRGAGNNEQFF; DNA: TGTGCCAGCCGGGGGGCAGGAAACAATGAGCAGTTCTTC
size: .; J: TRBJ1-2; V: TRBV29-1; D: .; CDR3: CSVLAGGSPNYGYTF; DNA: TGCAGCGTTTTGGCGGGGGGGAGTCCTAACTATGGCTACACCTTC
size: many; J: TRBJ2-3; V: TRBV4-1; D: TRBD2; CDR3: CASSTTTGGAAGPTDTQYF; DNA: TGCGCCAGCAGCACAACTACAGGCGGTGCAGCGGGGCCCACAGATACGCAGTATTTT
size: few; J: TRBJ1-5; V: TRBV4-1; D: TRBD1; CDR3: CASSRLRGQPQHF; DNA: TGCGCCAGCAGCCGTCTCAGGGGGCAGCCCCAGCATTTT
size: few; J: TRBJ2-2; V: TRBV7-3; D: .; CDR3: CASSPMPTGYTGELFF; DNA: TGTGCCAGCAGCCCTATGCCCACAGGCTACACCGGGGAGCTGTTTTTT
size: .; J: TRBJ2-7; V: TRBV27; D: .; CDR3: CASSPGRIIFYEQYF; DNA: TGTGCCAGCAGTCCGGGTCGGATAATCTTCTACGAGCAGTACTTC
size: many; J: TRBJ2-3; V: TRBV29-1; D: .; CDR3: CSVATGSDTQYF; DNA: TGCAGCGTCGCTACAGGGAGTGATACGCAGTATTTT